This T cell receptor (beta chain) is drawn from a study of identical twins. The CDR3 has 13 amino acids. For this clonotype: The junction does not match germline at one end; this may be a read error.

A universal primer site was added by template switching, and unique molecular identifiers were carried by the cDNA. TCRdb re-analysed the 5' RACE reads in MiXCR, keeping a single row per CDR3 protein. The profile shows approximately 300,000 distinct CDR3 sequences, 8% to 9.5% of them singletons. Separately, the same data were catalogued under a study of yellow fever vaccine responses in identical twins.

J is TRBJ2-3 and V is TRBV12-3 or TRBV12-4; D is unclear. This sequence originates from a woman under 30 in good health. The specimen sequenced was CD8+ T cells sorted from blood. CDR3 sequence (DNA): TGTGCCGGCAGTTTTGGCAGCACAGATACGCAGTATTTT. This gives the protein CAGSFGSTDTQYF.